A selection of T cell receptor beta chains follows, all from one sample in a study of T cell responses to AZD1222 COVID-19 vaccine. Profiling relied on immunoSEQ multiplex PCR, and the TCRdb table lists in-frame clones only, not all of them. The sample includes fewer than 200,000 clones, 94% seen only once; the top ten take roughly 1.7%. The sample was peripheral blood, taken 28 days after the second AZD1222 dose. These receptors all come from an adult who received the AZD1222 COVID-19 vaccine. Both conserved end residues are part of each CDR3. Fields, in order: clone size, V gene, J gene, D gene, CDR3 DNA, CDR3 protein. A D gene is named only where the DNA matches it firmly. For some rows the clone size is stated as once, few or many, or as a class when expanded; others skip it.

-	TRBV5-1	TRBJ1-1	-	TGCGCCAGCAGCTTGGGATCGGGGGGTCTCGGCGCTGAAGCTTTCTTT	CASSLGSGGLGAEAFF
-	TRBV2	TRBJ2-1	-	TGTGCCAGCAGTGACCCGAGACTAGAGCAGTTCTTC	CASSDPRLEQFF
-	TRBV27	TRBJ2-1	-	TGTGCCAGCAGTAGCGGGCCCCGGTTCAATGAGCAGTTCTTC	CASSSGPRFNEQFF
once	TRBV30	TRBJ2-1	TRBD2	TGTGCCTGGAAGAAGAGGCTAACGGGAGGGGACAATGAGCAGTTCTTC	CAWKKRLTGGDNEQFF
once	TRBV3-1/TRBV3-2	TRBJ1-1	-	TGTGCCAGCAGCCAAGTTGCAGAGGGTATGAACACTGAAGCTTTCTTT	CASSQVAEGMNTEAFF
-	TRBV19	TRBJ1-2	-	TGTGCCAGTAGTATAGTACACCGGATCTATGGCTACACCTTC	CASSIVHRIYGYTF
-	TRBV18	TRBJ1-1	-	TGTGCCAGCTCACCGACAGCCTTGGGTACTGAAGCTTTCTTT	CASSPTALGTEAFF
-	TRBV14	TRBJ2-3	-	TGTGCCAGCAGCCAAGATTTCGGACACTTCACAGATACGCAGTATTTT	CASSQDFGHFTDTQYF
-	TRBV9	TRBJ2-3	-	TGTGCCAGCAGCGTTGGATTCCCAGATACGCAGTATTTT	CASSVGFPDTQYF
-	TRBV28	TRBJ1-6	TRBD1	TGTGCCAGCAGTCCTCACGCTTATTACCGGGACAGTGAAAATTCACCCCTCCACTTT	CASSPHAYYRDSENSPLHF
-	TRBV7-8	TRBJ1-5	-	TGTGCCAGCAGCTTCCGGCGGGCGCCACTGGGCGATCAGCCCCAGCATTTT	CASSFRRAPLGDQPQHF
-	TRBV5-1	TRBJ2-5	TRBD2	TGCGCCAGCGCAAATCTTCGTGGATGGTTTACTAGCGGGGCCGAAAGGGGAGAGACCCAGTACTTC	CASANLRGWFTSGAERGETQYF
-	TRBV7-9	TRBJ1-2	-	TGTGCCAGCAGCTCAAGCCTGGCAGCCGGAACTAACTATGGCTACACCTTC	CASSSSLAAGTNYGYTF
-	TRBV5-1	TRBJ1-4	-	TGCGCCAGCAGGTGGGGGGCAGCAACTAATGAAAAACTGTTTTTT	CASRWGAATNEKLFF
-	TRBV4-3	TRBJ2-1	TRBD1	TGCGCCAGCAGCCACGGGACAGGGGTCCGAAGGTCCTACAATGAGCAGTTCTTC	CASSHGTGVRRSYNEQFF
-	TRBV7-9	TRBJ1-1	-	TGTGCCAGCAGCTTAGAATTCGGCAGGGTTAGTCCCCGGGACACTGAAGCTTTCTTT	CASSLEFGRVSPRDTEAFF
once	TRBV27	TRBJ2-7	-	TGTGCCAGCAGCGCCCAGGGACTGGCCCGACTCTACGAGCAGTACTTC	CASSAQGLARLYEQYF
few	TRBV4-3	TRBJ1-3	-	TGCGCCAGCAGCCAAGATCAGGGAAGAAACACCATATATTTT	CASSQDQGRNTIYF
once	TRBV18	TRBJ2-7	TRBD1	TGTGCCAGCTCATCCTCCGGGACAGGCGAAGTTTACGAGCAGTACTTC	CASSSSGTGEVYEQYF
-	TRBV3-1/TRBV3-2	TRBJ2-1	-	TGTGCCAGCAGCCAAGTGCAGACCAATGAGCAGTTCTTC	CASSQVQTNEQFF
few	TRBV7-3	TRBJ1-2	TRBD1	TGTGCCAGCAGCCCTACTGGACAGGGCTTAGATGGCTACACCTTC	CASSPTGQGLDGYTF
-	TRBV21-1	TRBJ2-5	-	TGTGCCAGCAGCAAAGTCGGGACTAGCGGGGGGTACCAAGAGACCCAGTACTTC	CASSKVGTSGGYQETQYF
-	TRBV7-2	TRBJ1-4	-	TGTGCCAGCAGCTTAGAAAGTGAAAAACTGTTTTTT	CASSLESEKLFF
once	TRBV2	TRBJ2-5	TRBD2	TGTGCCAGCAGTGAAGGTAGCGGGGAGACCCAGTACTTC	CASSEGSGETQYF
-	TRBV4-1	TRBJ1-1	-	TGCGCCAGCAGCCAACCCCACCTCAACATGAACACTGAAGCTTTCTTT	CASSQPHLNMNTEAFF
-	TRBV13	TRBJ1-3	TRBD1	TGTGCCAGCAGCTCAGCTAGACAGGGGGCCTATGGAAACACCATATATTTT	CASSSARQGAYGNTIYF
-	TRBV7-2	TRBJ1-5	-	TGTGCCAGCAGCTTAGCTTTGGGAGATCAGCCCCAGCATTTT	CASSLALGDQPQHF
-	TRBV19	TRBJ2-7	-	TGTGCCAGTAGTGGGGGCCGCTACGAGCAGTACTTC	CASSGGRYEQYF
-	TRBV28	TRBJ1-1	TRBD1	TGTGCCAGCAGTTTATGGCCGGGACAGAAGATTGAAGCTTTCTTT	CASSLWPGQKIEAFF
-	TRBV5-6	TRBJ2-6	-	TGTGCCAGCAGCCCGGAAGGCACTGGGGCCAACGTCCTGACTTTC	CASSPEGTGANVLTF
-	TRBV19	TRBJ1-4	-	TGTGCCAGTAGTATGCTGGACGGCGCGATTGAAAAACTGTTTTTT	CASSMLDGAIEKLFF
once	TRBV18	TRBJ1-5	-	TGTGCCAGCTCGGTAGGAAGCGATCAGCCCCAGCATTTT	CASSVGSDQPQHF
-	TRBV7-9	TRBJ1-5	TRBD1	TGTGCCAGCAGCGCGGGGGACAGGGGTAATCAGCCCCAGCATTTT	CASSAGDRGNQPQHF
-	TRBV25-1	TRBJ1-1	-	TGTGCCAGCTTCTCTCTGGTGAACACTGAAGCTTTCTTT	CASFSLVNTEAFF
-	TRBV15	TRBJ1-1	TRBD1	TGTGCCAGCCGACAGGGAATGAACACTGAAGCTTTCTTT	CASRQGMNTEAFF
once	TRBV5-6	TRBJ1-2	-	TGTGCCAGCAGCTTGGGCACAAACTATGGCTACACCTTC	CASSLGTNYGYTF
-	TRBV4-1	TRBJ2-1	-	TGCGCCAGCAGCCAAGATGATTCTCGGGTGAATGAGCAGTTCTTC	CASSQDDSRVNEQFF
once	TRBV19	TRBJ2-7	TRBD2	TGTGCCAGTAGTACTGTAGCGGGAGAGTACGAGCAGTACTTC	CASSTVAGEYEQYF
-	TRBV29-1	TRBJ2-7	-	TGCAGCGTCAGGAGGGGGGCCATCGGCGAGCAGTACTTC	CSVRRGAIGEQYF
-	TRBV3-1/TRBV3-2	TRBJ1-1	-	TGTGCCAGCAGCCAAAGAGCAGGGACTGAAGCTTTCTTT	CASSQRAGTEAFF
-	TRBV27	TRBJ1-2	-	TGTGCCAGCAGTTACCAACCGGGGGCAAGGGGGGGCTACACCTTC	CASSYQPGARGGYTF
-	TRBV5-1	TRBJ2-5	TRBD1	TGCGCCAGCAGCCATGGACAGGGTCGAGAGACCCAGTACTTC	CASSHGQGRETQYF
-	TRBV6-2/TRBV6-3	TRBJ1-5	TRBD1	TGTGCCAGCAGTCCAGGACAGGGGGTAAGTCAGCCCCAGCATTTT	CASSPGQGVSQPQHF
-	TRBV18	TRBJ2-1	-	TGTGCCAGCTCCAGTAGCGGCTCCTACAATGAGCAGTTCTTC	CASSSSGSYNEQFF
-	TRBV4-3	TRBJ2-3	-	TGCGCCAGCAGCCAAGACTTTAATACTCCCCGCACGTATACGCAGTATTTT	CASSQDFNTPRTYTQYF